A selection of T cell receptor beta chains follows, all from one sample in a study of T cell responses to AZD1222 COVID-19 vaccine. The protocol was immunoSEQ multiplex PCR, while the TCRdb copy is restricted to in-frame clones and leaves out a portion. Of 55,000 to 85,000 clones listed, roughly 84% are singletons. Sequenced here: peripheral blood, sampled on day 0 of AZD1222 vaccination. All receptors derive from an adult in good health. Each CDR3 is given with its conserved first and last residue. The order of the fields is J gene, D gene, V gene, CDR3 protein. A D gene is named only where the DNA matches it firmly.

>TRBJ1-2|TRBD1|TRBV28
CASRLFPGGVGYGYTF
>TRBJ1-1|NA|TRBV28
CASGEGSRDTEAFF
>TRBJ1-6|NA|TRBV7-8
CASSAWGRANSPLHF
>TRBJ1-4|TRBD1|TRBV2
CASSGGQGNEKLFF
>TRBJ1-5|NA|TRBV29-1
CSVEDLAGRQRKQPQHF
>TRBJ2-4|NA|TRBV10-3
CAISDQGGLNIQYF
>TRBJ2-3|TRBD1|TRBV19
CASSDRGLGTDTQYF
>TRBJ2-3|NA|TRBV2
CASSEGLGGTDTQYF
>TRBJ2-1|TRBD2|TRBV6-1
CASSGGLAGGHWEQFF
>TRBJ1-2|TRBD1|TRBV7-2
CASSLASLGQGISPPVSGGYTF
>TRBJ2-5|NA|TRBV4-1
CASSQASSPRETQYF
>TRBJ1-2|NA|TRBV6-6
CASSYGAGFYGYTF
>TRBJ2-7|NA|TRBV3-1/TRBV3-2
CASSQVGQSYEQYF
>TRBJ1-2|NA|TRBV6-1
CASSEQGRNYGYTF
>TRBJ2-7|TRBD2|TRBV10-3
CAIRPGLAGDYEQYF
>TRBJ1-2|TRBD1|TRBV7-6
CASSLGARGYYGYTF
>TRBJ2-7|TRBD2|TRBV6-5
CASSYSLAGAYEQYF